This TCR beta chain was captured in a study of T cell clones after liver transplantation. Overall study context: Without induction therapy, subjects received standard immunosuppression until 12-24 months post-transplant.

Sorting of unstimulated PBMCs yielded separate CD3+CD4+ and CD3+CD8+ fractions. Germline lookup yields CDR1 MNHEY and CDR2 SMNVEV (reference sequence). Trimming cost V 5 bases and J 5 bases; bases outside gene matches: 10. The CDR3 sequence is 17 residues long. This clone came up once. Profiling relied on immunoSEQ multiplex PCR, and the TCRdb table lists in-frame clones only, not all of them. The repertoire holds roughly 74,000 clones, with 80% as singletons. The chain links TRBV27 to TRBJ2-1, with TRBD2 matching over 12 bases. This clonotype was sampled from a human donor who received a liver transplant. The material sequenced was CD4+ T cells from blood, taken before liver transplant. The CDR3 loop reads CASSQDSSGRAHNEQFF. The CDR3, as DNA: TGTGCCAGCAGTCAGGACTCTAGCGGGAGGGCACACAATGAGCAGTTCTTC.